This record concerns one T cell receptor beta chain sequence. Its target is not known. This sample was included in a study of T cell repertoires in cytomegalovirus infection. Study summary: The authors used CMV epitopes that were HLA-C-restricted (recently identified) and HLA-B-restricted (well studied). TCR beta signatures that were public indicated CMV infection and matching HLA type.

General study points: CMV-specific TCR beta clonotypes restricted by HLA-C were the ones dominating the ex vivo response.

CDR1 and CDR2 (germline): MNHEY, SVGAGI. Trimming took off 4 bases at V and 2 bases at J, with 17 bases between the two ends. The CDR3 spans 16 residues. TCRdb recomputed calls from the reads with MiXCR, one row per CDR3 protein. The sample shows about 890,000 distinct CDR3 sequences, roughly 30% of them seen only once. The chain couples TRBV6-5 to TRBJ2-5; D perhaps matches TRBD1 (5 bases). This TCR was sampled from a human donor in good health (CMV status not recorded). Some clones in this sample may be carry-over from other donors' samples. The sequences come from cultured CD8+ T cells from PBMCs, collected from culture after CMV antigen stimulation. CDR3 amino acids: CASSSPFPGNQETQYF. The CDR3 DNA sequence: TGTGCCAGCAGTTCGCCGTTTCCAGGGAATCAAGAGACCCAGTACTTC.